These 5 T cell receptor beta chains were all obtained from the same sample, sequenced in a study of response to subunit inactivated influenza vaccine. In TCRdb, the RT-PCR reads were re-called with MiXCR into one record per CDR3 protein. This repertoire shows about 240,000 distinct CDR3 sequences, 12% found once; its top ten account for 7.8%. Sequenced material: non-naive T cells sorted from PBMCs, taken less than 15 days before vaccination. These receptors were collected from a man aged 45-65 years who received an inactivated influenza vaccine.

In its sample, this clonotype was seen once. The rearrangement uses TRBV5-1 and TRBJ1-4, with a possible D match to TRBD1 (5 bases). Per germline, CDR1 SGHRS and CDR2 YFSETQ. The germline V and J ends were trimmed by 4 bases and 0 bases, with 13 bases remaining between them. The CDR3 is 16 residues long. The CDR3: CASSTGRSATNEKLFF. The DNA of the CDR3 is TGCGCCAGCAGCACGGGACGGAGTGCAACTAATGAAAAACTGTTTTTT.

This clonotype was seen a handful of times. The genes are TRBV2 and TRBJ2-3; 8 positions agree with TRBD1. This CDR3 contains 14 residues. Germline trimming cut 8 bases from V and 1 base from J; bases unmatched to any gene: 5. Germline V gene lookup returns CDR1 SNHLY and CDR2 FYNNEI. The CDR3 protein is CASELDRGTDTQYF. The CDR3 bases are TGTGCCAGCGAACTGGACAGGGGCACAGATACGCAGTATTTT. Variable domain in full (rest from reference TRBV2 and TRBJ2-3): EPEVTQTPSHQVTQMGQEVILRCVPISNHLYFYWYRQILGQKVEFLVSFYNNEISEKSEIFDDQFSVERPDGSNFTLKIRSTKLEDSAMYFCASELDRGTDTQYFGPGTRLTVL.

Ten or more counts support this clonotype. This chain connects TRBV29-1 to TRBJ1-2; the match to TRBD1 covers 9 bases. CDR1 and CDR2 (germline): SQVTM, ANQGSEA. V lost 5 bases to trimming and J lost 1 base; unmatched junction nucleotides: 5. This CDR3 is 14 amino acids long. The CDR3 DNA reads as TGCAGCGTTCCGACAGGGGGAGGTAACTATGGCTACACCTTC. Protein product: CSVPTGGGNYGYTF. Full variable domain (missing parts from reference TRBV29-1 and TRBJ1-2): SAVISQKPSRDICQRGTSLTIQCQVDSQVTMMFWYRQQPGQSLTLIATANQGSEATYESGFVIDKFPISRPNLTFSTLTVSNMSPEDSSIYLCSVPTGGGNYGYTFGSGTRLTVV.

The rearrangement uses TRBV7-2 and TRBJ2-5; 11 nucleotides match TRBD2. CDR1 SGHTA and CDR2 FQGNSA come from the germline V gene. V shed 1 base, J shed 6 bases, and the junction held 4 bases outside the gene matches. This CDR3 contains 15 residues. The CDR3 nucleotides are TGTGCCAGCAGCTTAGTAGCGGGGGGGCAAAAGACCCAGTACTTC. It specifies CASSLVAGGQKTQYF.

V gene TRBV6-1 combines with J gene TRBJ1-1; D is unclear. The CDR3 consists of 12 residues. The V gene's germline CDR1 is MNHNS and CDR2 SASEGT. Trimming pared 6 bases from V and 3 bases from J, leaving 8 bases between. This chain's CDR3 is CASRPQYTEAFF. The CDR3 DNA reads as TGTGCCAGCAGGCCTCAGTACACTGAAGCTTTCTTT.